This entry is about one TCR beta chain. Generated by immunoSEQ multiplex PCR, the TCRdb table keeps only in-frame clones and is missing some. Here the sample spans under 200,000 clones, around 90% being singletons. The sample originates from a study of blood T cell repertoires in COVID-19. Study-wide context: Samples taken during acute and convalescent COVID-19 were collected in the United States, Italy and Spain.

This CDR3 has 14 residues. V gave up 6 bases and J gave up 8 bases; unmatched junction bases: 7. From germline, CDR1 is LNHDA and CDR2 SQIVND (reference sequence). The receptor was derived from a young man with acute or convalescent COVID-19. The V and J genes are TRBV19 and TRBJ1-4, with TRBD1 matching 9 bases. The sequenced material came from peripheral blood. CDR3 coding DNA: TGTGCCAGTAGCAGGGACAGGGACGACGAAAAACTGTTTTTT. As protein: CASSRDRDDEKLFF. Supplemented by reference TRBV19 and TRBJ1-4, the full variable domain reads DGGITQSPKYLFRKEGQNVTLSCEQNLNHDAMYWYRQDPGQGLRLIYYSQIVNDFQKGDIAEGYSVSREKKESFPLTVTSAQKNPTAFYLCASSRDRDDEKLFFGSGTQLSVL.